The next 4 T cell receptor beta chains were all read from a single sample in a study of blood T cells in healthy people across ages. The second PCR ran 7 to 11 cycles with a sample-barcoded 5' primer and J-beta primers. A single record per CDR3 protein comes from TCRdb applying MiXCR to the 5' RACE reads. The table lists approximately 800,000 distinct CDR3 sequences, under 80% of them singletons. The sequencing input was blood. Receptors were obtained from a young man in good health.

This sequence joins TRBV2 and TRBJ1-4; the match to TRBD1 covers 7 bases. Germline V gives CDR1 SNHLY, CDR2 FYNNEI. The CDR3 covers 14 residues. With V trimmed by 6 bases and J by 7 bases, 8 bases remained unmatched. CDR3 region: CASSSQGDVEKLFF. CDR3 bases: TGTGCCAGCAGCTCTCAGGGGGATGTTGAAAAACTGTTTTTT.

The V call is TRBV10-3, the J call TRBJ2-1; the match to TRBD2 covers 7 bases. CDR3 length: 15 amino acids. Germline trimming cut 4 bases from V and 2 bases from J; bases unmatched to any gene: 5. Germline lookup yields CDR1 ENHRY and CDR2 SYGVKD. CDR3 sequence: CAISGYGGTYNEQFF. The CDR3 DNA sequence: TGTGCCATCAGTGGGTACGGGGGGACCTACAATGAGCAGTTCTTC.

This clonotype was counted a few times. The chain joins TRBV29-1 to TRBJ2-5; D uncertain. The CDR3 consists of 12 residues. Germline-derived CDR1 and CDR2 are SQVTM and ANQGSEA. Trimming removed 7 bases at V and 0 bases at J, with 9 bases between. CDR3: CSAPDYQETQYF. CDR3 bases: TGCAGCGCTCCAGACTACCAAGAGACCCAGTACTTC.

The genes are TRBV20-1 and TRBJ2-3; possibly TRBD2 for D (8 bases). The germline CDR1 and CDR2 sequences are DFQATT and SNEGSKA (reference sequence). V lost 3 bases, J lost 3 bases, and 34 bases lay in between. The CDR3 extends over 21 amino acids. The CDR3 DNA follows: TGCAGTGCTAGTACGAGGGGGCAAGGTATAGCGGGGACGTGGGGGACAGATACGCAGTATTTT. It yields the protein CSASTRGQGIAGTWGTDTQYF.